The rows below give T cell receptor beta chains drawn from one sample of a study of cytomegalovirus exposure and HLA in healthy donors. Sequencing was performed with immunoSEQ multiplex PCR; in TCRdb, only in-frame clones are kept and a portion is missing. The data hold some 150,000 clones, with approximately 82% observed a single time. Input material: PBMCs. The source is a woman in her thirties or forties in good health and CMV-seronegative. Both conserved end residues are part of each CDR3. Each record gives: V gene, J gene, D gene, CDR3 protein, CDR3 DNA. A D gene is named only where the DNA matches it firmly.

V gene: TRBV9; J gene: TRBJ2-5; D gene: NA; CDR3 protein: CASSAPGVETQYF; CDR3 DNA: TGTGCCAGCAGCGCCCCGGGAGTTGAGACCCAGTACTTC
V gene: TRBV4-3; J gene: TRBJ1-1; D gene: NA; CDR3 protein: CASSQSSQGYTEAFF; CDR3 DNA: TGCGCCAGCAGCCAAAGTAGCCAGGGGTACACTGAAGCTTTCTTT
V gene: TRBV7-8; J gene: TRBJ2-5; D gene: NA; CDR3 protein: CASSLTRDSQETQYF; CDR3 DNA: TGTGCCAGCAGCTTGACGCGGGACAGTCAAGAGACCCAGTACTTC
V gene: TRBV5-4; J gene: TRBJ2-3; D gene: TRBD2; CDR3 protein: CATGTSGFSDTQYF; CDR3 DNA: TGTGCCACCGGGACTAGCGGGTTCTCAGATACGCAGTATTTT
V gene: TRBV19; J gene: TRBJ2-3; D gene: TRBD2; CDR3 protein: CASSIGISLKTSETTDTQYF; CDR3 DNA: TGTGCCAGTAGTATAGGTATCTCCCTGAAAACTAGCGAGACCACAGATACGCAGTATTTT
V gene: TRBV5-6; J gene: TRBJ2-1; D gene: TRBD2; CDR3 protein: CASSLKLAGEQFF; CDR3 DNA: TGTGCCAGCAGCTTAAAACTAGCGGGCGAGCAGTTCTTC
V gene: TRBV2; J gene: TRBJ2-2; D gene: NA; CDR3 protein: CASSGQGSLNTGELFF; CDR3 DNA: TGTGCCAGCAGTGGTCAGGGTAGTTTGAACACCGGGGAGCTGTTTTTT
V gene: TRBV15; J gene: TRBJ2-7; D gene: TRBD1; CDR3 protein: CATSGKQGESTYEQYF; CDR3 DNA: TGTGCCACCAGCGGGAAACAGGGGGAAAGCACCTACGAGCAGTACTTC
V gene: TRBV9; J gene: TRBJ2-7; D gene: TRBD1; CDR3 protein: CASRKPTGVHEQYF; CDR3 DNA: TGTGCCAGCAGGAAGCCGACAGGGGTACACGAGCAGTACTTC
V gene: TRBV5-1; J gene: TRBJ1-1; D gene: NA; CDR3 protein: CASSSPGGETAAFF; CDR3 DNA: TGCGCCAGCAGCTCCCCGGGGGGCGAAACGGCAGCTTTCTTT
V gene: TRBV7-3; J gene: TRBJ2-3; D gene: TRBD2; CDR3 protein: CASSLRPSGRARSDTQYF; CDR3 DNA: TGTGCCAGCAGCTTACGCCCTAGCGGGAGGGCCAGGTCCGATACGCAGTATTTT
V gene: TRBV18; J gene: TRBJ1-3; D gene: TRBD1; CDR3 protein: CASSPGTGTASSGNTIYF; CDR3 DNA: TGTGCCAGCTCACCCGGGACAGGCACTGCTAGCTCTGGAAACACCATATATTTT